This TCR beta chain is drawn from a study of cytomegalovirus exposure and HLA in healthy donors (dated by TCRdb to the late 2010s). Looking at the study overall: In an earlier analysis of under 600 of the donors, around 300 Gb of sequence data and roughly 100 million unique TCR beta sequences from about 179 million T cells were reported. An early release covering roughly 580 HLA-typed donors comprised roughly 300 gigabases of sequencing data and approximately 85 million unique TCR sequences. A later genetic analysis took genome-wide SNP genotypes for about three fifths of the roughly 670 donors and used that subset as a discovery cohort. Donor age, sex, ethnicity and CMV serostatus were collected together with the repertoire data. The study profiled the T cell repertoires of approximately 700 subjects by immunosequencing and related them to cytomegalovirus serostatus. Typing coverage differed by locus: A, B, C, DRB1 and DQB1 were typed in about 629-640 donors, DQA1 in approximately 520, DPA1 in around 580, and DPB1 in just under 490. Every discovery cohort repertoire had been produced on one sequencing platform. High-throughput TCR immunosequencing, statistical association of individual TCRs with disease status, and machine learning were combined to predict cytomegalovirus infection status. The study was designed to test whether signatures of past pathogen exposure could be identified by cataloging public T cell receptors. Rather than drawing on any new phenotypic data, the later analysis identified candidate immune exposures from TCR beta sequences and the way those sequences occurred across donors. Of the 300 to 500 genotyped donors, over 80% were placed in the genetic ancestry cluster associated with self-reported Caucasian donors. A later analysis re-analyzed previously published TCR beta repertoires from approximately 700 donors and added high-resolution HLA genotyping to study TCR occurrence patterns. A separate validation cohort of approximately 130 different subjects was used in addition to the 666-subject first cohort. Class I and class II HLA loci were covered by the typing at four-digit resolution. To decide whether each TCR beta V gene segment behaved as functional or pseudogenic, an earlier analysis of some 600 of the donors relied on high-throughput TCR beta sequencing. Across some 400 genotyped donors of the cohort, an average of approximately 200,000 unique TCR beta nucleotide sequences per donor were sequenced, and 15% to 20% of those sequences were non-productive. Because of strong linkage in the cohort, roughly five DR-DQ haplotypes were treated as single units for association and clustering. What the authors observed across the whole study: V-gene and J-gene trimming of TCR beta chains was associated with a missense DCLRE1C variant in a later genetic analysis, and the association was replicated in an independent cohort. Most TCR sequences were seen in very few donors, while some public TCRs were found in many individuals. A cluster of highly shared sequence variants was judged likely to be a technical artifact of the sequencing pipeline. Approximately 16 rarely observed V segments, including chromosome 9 orphons, were excluded from the earlier analysis of several hundred of the donors because counts were too low. In a later analysis, the rate of TCR association differed among HLA loci, with DRB1 alleles having the most associated TCRs and HLA-C alleles having the fewest. A further reported finding was that TCR beta sequences accurately predicted the HLA-A and HLA-B alleles for most subjects in the first cohort. The authors suggested that the approach could potentially be generalized to other disease states and immunological phenotypes. Because HLA typing was unavailable for some donors at each locus, only the typed subset was used in association tests. In a later analysis, 16,951 TCR beta sequences were associated with specific HLA alleles at a false discovery rate of 0.05. In vitro tests confirmed that a few of the cytomegalovirus-associated TCR beta chains recognize cytomegalovirus antigens. The classifier was reported to diagnose cytomegalovirus status with high specificity and sensitivity in both the original and validation cohorts. Compared with the approximately 700-donor mean, donors in an Asian-associated ancestry cluster had fewer N-insertions in productive TCRs, according to a later genetic analysis. Linkage disequilibrium might explain the correlated functional status among segregating V segments, but an unknown experimental factor could not be excluded. Some IMGT-functional V segments, including TRBV6-2 and TRBV6-3, could not be told apart with the 87-base-pair reads, so those segments were excluded. In this cohort, only TCR beta chains were sequenced, and detectable features were limited by the absence of alpha or paired-chain data. The presence/absence analyses assumed that sequencing depth was roughly uniform across donors, and that assumption may not be true. The study gave a list of about 150 TCR beta chains associated with cytomegalovirus. In a later analysis, most CMV-associated TCR beta chains were found to appear HLA-restricted, with HLA associations seemingly driven largely by CMV exposure. A later analysis found that HLA-associated TCR beta chains were more clonally expanded and had lower generation probabilities than equally common non-associated chains. According to a later analysis, parvovirus B19, influenza, CMV and Epstein-Barr virus appeared linked to several top co-occurrence clusters. Strong co-occurrence of HLA alleles, especially DR and DQ, made assigning TCR associations to individual alleles difficult. For the cohort, immune exposure information was limited to CMV serostatus. An earlier analysis of around 500 of the donors showed that most TCR beta V segments appeared in productive rearrangements either about 90% or about 30% of the time, which broadly matched IMGT annotations.

Concerning this clone itself: Its antigen target is currently unknown. No per-base quality is available; no much larger clone lies one base away.

CDR1 and CDR2 were assigned from the germline V gene as SGHDT and YYEEEE. V ends up 2 bases short and J 2 bases short, with an unmatched junction base count of 4. CDR3 length: 14 amino acids, cysteine to phenylalanine. Only the CDR3 portion is preserved as DNA: 42 bases, with reading frame beginning at the first base. In total, 666 healthy bone marrow donors made up the cohort. At the time of sampling, every cohort member was nominally healthy, though immune exposures that went unrecorded were likely present. The donor was CMV seronegative and was included in the group of a few hundred seronegative cohort members. A peripheral blood sample was provided by each donor, and peripheral blood mononuclear cells were used for TCR beta sequencing. Genomic DNA extraction from the blood cell samples was performed with the Qiagen DNeasy Blood Extraction Kit. Preparation of the library involved the immunoSEQ multiplex PCR assay. A mixture of 60 forward primers for TCR Vbeta segments and 13 reverse primers for TCR Jbeta segments was used in the multiplex PCR. The CDR3 region of rearranged TCR beta genes was amplified from genomic DNA with a multiplex PCR assay. The Illumina HiSeq System was used to sequence the amplified TCR beta libraries as 87-base-pair reads. Regarding the original processing steps: A later analysis counted about 80 million unique TCR beta chains across the 670 or so repertoires, and 10 million to 11 million of these chains were shared by at least two donors. A nearest-neighbor algorithm error-corrected the raw reads and collapsed the reads into unique sequences, merging closely related sequences to remove PCR and sequencing errors. CDR3 sequences were aligned to IMGT reference sequences to assign V, D and J gene segments. For a sequence to be retained, a match of at least six nucleotides to both a V gene segment and a J gene segment was required. Rearrangements were classified as productive when the CDR3 lacked stop codons and remained in frame with V and J, and all other rearrangements were classified as non-productive. Following IMGT convention, CDR3 was defined as the stretch from the second conserved V-encoded cysteine to the conserved J-encoded phenylalanine. The earlier analysis of roughly 590 of the donors excluded sequences that lacked an unambiguous match to a single V gene segment. An earlier analysis of a few hundred of the donors called V segments functional above 56.7% productive rearrangements and segregating when the between-donor standard deviation exceeded 5%. A statistical classification framework was built to diagnose cytomegalovirus status from the catalog of TCR beta chain sequences. In a later analysis, TCR nucleotide sequences were compared against IMGT/GENE-DB human TR gene sequences so that V and J genes could be assigned. The TCRdist pipeline was used in a later analysis to assign CDR3 sequences and most-parsimonious VDJ recombination scenarios. In a later analysis, every TCR beta chain was defined by the combination of its CDR3 amino acid sequence and its V-gene family, and reads without a unique V-gene family were dropped. A later analysis removed nearly 600 highly shared, low-generation-probability nucleotide sequences to deal with suspected cross-contamination and a sequencing artifact. A later analysis calculated a clonal expansion index for each public chain from normalized within-repertoire ranks of inferred template counts. In a later analysis, generation probabilities were computed using a VDJ recombination model fitted to out-of-frame rearrangements, and the results were checked against IGoR. In a later analysis, TCR-TCR, TCR-HLA and TCR-CMV co-occurrence was scored with hypergeometric tests, and a repertoire-size bias correction was applied to TCR pairs. In a later analysis, false discovery rates were estimated by permuting HLA or CMV assignments 20 times. A later analysis grouped co-occurring TCRs with DBSCAN, adding TCRdist sequence similarity when clustering within HLA-allele-positive subsets. Repertoires with fewer than 30,000 or more than 120,000 public chains, plus five repertoires with anomalous nucleotide sharing, were excluded from co-occurrence clustering. In its TCRdb copy, this immuneACCESS table keeps in-frame sequences only and misses some clones. Where compared with another copy, unresolved V genes explain less than half of these, and the others have no known cause. V, J and clone size derive from that table, while D and trimming were established from the DNA sequence. Present in this sample are under 95,000 clones, more than 60% of which were seen just once. In total, the top ten clones hold around 2% of the sample.

The receptor was isolated from a man in his forties in good health and CMV-seronegative. The sequencing sample was made of PBMCs. The chain is encoded by TRBV5-6 joined to TRBJ2-7; 7 nucleotides in the junction match TRBD2. The CDR3 protein is CASSFNGRTYEQYF. Here is the DNA: TGTGCCAGCAGCTTCAACGGGAGGACCTACGAGCAGTACTTC.